A single sample gave rise to the 3 T cell receptor beta chains below, sequenced in a study of cytomegalovirus exposure and HLA in healthy donors. 13 Jbeta primers and 60 Vbeta primers were used for the PCR. Data came from immunoSEQ multiplex PCR; TCRdb stores just in-frame clones and leaves some out. The sample holds fewer than 100,000 clones. The sample consisted of PBMCs. The receptors were gathered from a man aged 50 to 60 in good health and CMV-seronegative.

J is TRBJ1-4 and V is TRBV11-2, with 7 bases lining up with TRBD1. V trimming: 4 bases; J trimming: 8 bases; junction bases outside the gene matches: 10. There are 15 residues in the CDR3. CDR1 SGHAT and CDR2 FQNNGV come from the germline V gene. CDR3 loop: CASSSHSQGREKLFF. The CDR3 DNA sequence: TGTGCCAGCAGCTCACACTCACAGGGGCGGGAAAAACTGTTTTTT. Full variable domain (rest looked up from reference TRBV11-2 and TRBJ1-4): EAGVAQSPRYKIIEKRQSVAFWCNPISGHATLYWYQQILGQGPKLLIQFQNNGVVDDSQLPKDRFSAERLKGVDSTLKIQPAKLEDSAVYLCASSSHSQGREKLFFGSGTQLSVL.

This rearrangement joins TRBV7-2 to TRBJ1-1; the D is unclear. In germline, CDR1 is SGHTA, CDR2 FQGNSA. Trimming removed 5 bases at V and 7 bases at J, with 20 bases between. The CDR3 has 15 amino acids. CDR3 nucleotide sequence: TGTGCCAGCAGCCTACTTCTCAGTTTGGGGAGTGAAGCTTTCTTT. Protein sequence: CASSLLLSLGSEAFF.

The chain employs TRBV28 and TRBJ1-2; D gene unclear. Trimming left V 3 bases short and J 5 bases short, with 10 bases between. Germline CDR1 reads MDHEN; CDR2 reads SYDVKM. The CDR3 consists of 13 residues. The CDR3 is CASSLGRKYGYTF. For the CDR3, the DNA is TGTGCCAGCAGTTTGGGCAGAAAATATGGCTACACCTTC.